This TCR beta chain came from a study of blood T cell repertoires in COVID-19. Germline values: CDR1 MGHRA, CDR2 YSYEKL. This CDR3 is built from 15 residues. The V end was cut by 0 bases, the J end by 3 bases, with 11 bases between. Generated by immunoSEQ multiplex PCR, the TCRdb table keeps only in-frame clones and is missing some. The table has about 150,000 clones, over 65% seen once. The chain uses TRBV4-1 and TRBJ2-5; tentatively, D is TRBD1 (6 bases). Source material: peripheral blood. This sequence was found in a man aged 65 to 85 with acute or convalescent COVID-19. In nucleotides, the CDR3 is TGCGCCAGCAGCCAAGATAAGGCAGGGGAAGAGACCCAGTACTTC. The encoded protein is CASSQDKAGEETQYF.